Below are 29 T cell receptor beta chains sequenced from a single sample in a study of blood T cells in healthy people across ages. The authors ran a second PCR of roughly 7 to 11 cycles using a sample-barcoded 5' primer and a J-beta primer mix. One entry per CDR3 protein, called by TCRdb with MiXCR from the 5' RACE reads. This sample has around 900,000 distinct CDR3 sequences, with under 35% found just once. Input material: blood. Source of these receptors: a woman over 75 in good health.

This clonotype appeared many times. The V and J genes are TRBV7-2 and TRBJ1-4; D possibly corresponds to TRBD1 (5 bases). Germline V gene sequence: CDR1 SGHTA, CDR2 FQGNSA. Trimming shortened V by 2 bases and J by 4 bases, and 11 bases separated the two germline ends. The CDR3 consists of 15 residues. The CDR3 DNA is TGTGCCAGCAGCTTAAGTCGGGGGGTTAATGAAAAACTGTTTTTT. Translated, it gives CASSLSRGVNEKLFF.

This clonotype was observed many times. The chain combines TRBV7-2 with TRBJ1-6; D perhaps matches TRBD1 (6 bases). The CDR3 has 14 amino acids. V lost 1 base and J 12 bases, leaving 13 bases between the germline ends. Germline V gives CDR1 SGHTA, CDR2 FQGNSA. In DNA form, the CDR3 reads TGTGCCAGCAGCTTAGTTGGGGGCCCCTTACCCCTCCACTTT. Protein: CASSLVGGPLPLHF.

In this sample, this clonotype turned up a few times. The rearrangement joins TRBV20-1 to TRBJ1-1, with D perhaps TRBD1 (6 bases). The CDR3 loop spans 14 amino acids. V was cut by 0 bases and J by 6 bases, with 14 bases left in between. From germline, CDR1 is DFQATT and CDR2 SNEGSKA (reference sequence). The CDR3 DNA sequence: TGCAGTGCTAGAGATTTTGGGGGGCGGGCTGAAGCTTTCTTT. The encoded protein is CSARDFGGRAEAFF.

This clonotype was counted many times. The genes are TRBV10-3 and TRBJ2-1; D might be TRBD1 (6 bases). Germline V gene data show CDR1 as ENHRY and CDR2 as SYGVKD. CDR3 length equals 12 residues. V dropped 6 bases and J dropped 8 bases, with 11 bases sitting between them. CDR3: CAIRTGGDEQFF. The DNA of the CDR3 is TGTGCCATCAGGACTGGGGGCGATGAGCAGTTCTTC.

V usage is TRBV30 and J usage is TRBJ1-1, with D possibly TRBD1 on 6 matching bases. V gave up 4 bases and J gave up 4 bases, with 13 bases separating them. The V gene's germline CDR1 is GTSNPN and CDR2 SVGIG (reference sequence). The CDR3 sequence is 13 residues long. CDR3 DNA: TGTGCCTGGATTACCAGGGGAGGCACTGAAGCTTTCTTT. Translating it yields CAWITRGGTEAFF.

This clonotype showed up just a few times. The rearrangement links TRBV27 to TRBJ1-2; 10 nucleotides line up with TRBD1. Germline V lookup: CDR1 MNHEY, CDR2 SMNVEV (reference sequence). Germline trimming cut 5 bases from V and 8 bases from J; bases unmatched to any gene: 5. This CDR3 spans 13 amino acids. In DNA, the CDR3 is TGTGCCAGCAGTCCCGACAGGGGGCAGGGCTACACCTTC. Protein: CASSPDRGQGYTF.

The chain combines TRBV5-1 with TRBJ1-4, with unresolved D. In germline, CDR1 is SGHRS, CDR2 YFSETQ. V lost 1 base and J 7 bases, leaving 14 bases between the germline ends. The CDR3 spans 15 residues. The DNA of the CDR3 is TGCGCCAGCAGCTTGTCAGCCGGGGATGCTGAAAAACTGTTTTTT. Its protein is CASSLSAGDAEKLFF.

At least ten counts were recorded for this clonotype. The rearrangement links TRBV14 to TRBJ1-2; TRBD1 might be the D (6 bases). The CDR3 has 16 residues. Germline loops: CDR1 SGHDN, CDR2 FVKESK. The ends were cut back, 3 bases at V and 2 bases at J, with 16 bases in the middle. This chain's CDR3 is CASSQADRRGNYGYTF. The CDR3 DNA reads TGTGCCAGCAGCCAGGCTGACAGGAGGGGGAACTATGGCTACACCTTC.

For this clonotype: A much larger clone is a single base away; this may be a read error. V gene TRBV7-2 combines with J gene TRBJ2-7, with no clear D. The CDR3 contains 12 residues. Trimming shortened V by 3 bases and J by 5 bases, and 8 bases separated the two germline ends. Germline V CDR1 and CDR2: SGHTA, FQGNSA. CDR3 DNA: TGTGCCAGCAGCTTCGGCGTAAACGAGCAGTACTTC. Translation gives CASSFGVNEQYF. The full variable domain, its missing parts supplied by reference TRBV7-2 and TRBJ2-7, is GAGVSQSPSNKVTEKGKDVELRCDPISGHTALYWYRQSLGQGLEFLIYFQGNSAPDKSGLPSDRFSAERTGGSVSTLTIQRTQQEDSAVYLCASSFGVNEQYFGPGTRLTVT.

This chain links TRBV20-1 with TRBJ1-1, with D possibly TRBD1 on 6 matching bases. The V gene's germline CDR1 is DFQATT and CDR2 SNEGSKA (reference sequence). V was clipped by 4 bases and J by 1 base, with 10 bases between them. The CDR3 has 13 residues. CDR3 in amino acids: CSANDRKNTEAFF. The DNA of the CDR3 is TGCAGTGCTAACGACAGGAAGAACACTGAAGCTTTCTTT.

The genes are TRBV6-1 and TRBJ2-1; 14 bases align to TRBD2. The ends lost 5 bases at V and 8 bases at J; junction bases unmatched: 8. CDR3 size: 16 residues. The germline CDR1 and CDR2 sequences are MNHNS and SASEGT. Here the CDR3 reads CASSKRTSGRPDEQFF. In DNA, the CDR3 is TGTGCCAGCAGTAAACGGACTAGCGGGAGGCCGGATGAGCAGTTCTTC.

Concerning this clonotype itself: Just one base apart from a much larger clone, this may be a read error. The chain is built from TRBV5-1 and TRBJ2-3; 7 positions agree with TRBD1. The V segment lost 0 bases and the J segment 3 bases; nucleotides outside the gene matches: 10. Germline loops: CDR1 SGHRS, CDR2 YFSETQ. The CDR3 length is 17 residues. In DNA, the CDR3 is TGCGCCAGCAGCTTGGGGCAGGGGGTGACGAGGACAGATACGCAGTATTTT. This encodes CASSLGQGVTRTDTQYF.

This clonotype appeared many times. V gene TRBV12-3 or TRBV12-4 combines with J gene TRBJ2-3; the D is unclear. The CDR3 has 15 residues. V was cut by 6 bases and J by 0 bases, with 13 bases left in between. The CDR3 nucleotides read TGTGCCAGCAGCCGCGACACCTCTAGCACAGATACGCAGTATTTT. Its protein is CASSRDTSSTDTQYF.

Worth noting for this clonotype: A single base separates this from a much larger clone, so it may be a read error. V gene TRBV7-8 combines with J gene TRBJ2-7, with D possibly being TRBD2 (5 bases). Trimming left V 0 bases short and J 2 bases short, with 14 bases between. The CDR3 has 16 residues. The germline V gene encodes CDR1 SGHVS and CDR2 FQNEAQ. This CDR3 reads CASSLAIQRTPYEQYF. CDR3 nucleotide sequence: TGTGCCAGCAGCTTAGCGATACAACGGACTCCCTACGAGCAGTACTTC.

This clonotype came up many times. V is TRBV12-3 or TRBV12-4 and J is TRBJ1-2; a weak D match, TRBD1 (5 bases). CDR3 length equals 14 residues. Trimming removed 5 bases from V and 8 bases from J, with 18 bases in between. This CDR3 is CASSAISSPGGYTF. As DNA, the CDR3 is TGTGCCAGCAGTGCGATTTCCTCCCCAGGGGGCTACACCTTC.

The CDR3 bases are TGTGCCAGCAGCTTCGGACGCTCTGGAAACACCATATATTTT. This translates into CASSFGRSGNTIYF. The chain links TRBV7-2 to TRBJ1-3; D remains unclear. The V and J ends lost 3 bases and 0 bases respectively, with 6 bases between them. This CDR3 spans 14 amino acids. CDR1 is SGHTA and CDR2 is FQGNSA in the germline V gene.

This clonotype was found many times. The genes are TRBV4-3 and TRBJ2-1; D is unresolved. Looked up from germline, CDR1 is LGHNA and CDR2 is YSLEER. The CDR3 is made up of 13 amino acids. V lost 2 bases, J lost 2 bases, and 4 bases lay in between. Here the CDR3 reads CASSQTPYNEQFF. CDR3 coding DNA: TGCGCCAGCAGCCAAACCCCCTACAATGAGCAGTTCTTC.

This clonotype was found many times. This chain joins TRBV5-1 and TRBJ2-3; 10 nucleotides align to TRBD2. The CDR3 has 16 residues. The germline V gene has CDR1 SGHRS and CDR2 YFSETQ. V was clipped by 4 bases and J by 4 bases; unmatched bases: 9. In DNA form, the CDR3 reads TGCGCCAGCAGCCCCCGGCAGCGGGGGGGCGCAGATACGCAGTATTTT. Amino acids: CASSPRQRGGADTQYF.

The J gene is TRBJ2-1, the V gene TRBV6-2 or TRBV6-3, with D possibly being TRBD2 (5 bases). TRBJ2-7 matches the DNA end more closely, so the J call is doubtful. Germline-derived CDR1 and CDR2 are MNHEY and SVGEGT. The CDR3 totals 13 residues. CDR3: CASKLGSYNEQYF. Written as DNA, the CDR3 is TGTGCCAGCAAACTAGGTTCCTACAATGAGCAGTACTTC.

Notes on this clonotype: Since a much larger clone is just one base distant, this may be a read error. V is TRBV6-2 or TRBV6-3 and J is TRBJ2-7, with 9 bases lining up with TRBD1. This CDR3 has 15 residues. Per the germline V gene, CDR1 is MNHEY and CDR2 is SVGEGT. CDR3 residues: CAGSPQGARSYEQYF. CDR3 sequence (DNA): TGTGCCGGCAGTCCACAGGGGGCAAGGTCCTACGAGCAGTACTTC.

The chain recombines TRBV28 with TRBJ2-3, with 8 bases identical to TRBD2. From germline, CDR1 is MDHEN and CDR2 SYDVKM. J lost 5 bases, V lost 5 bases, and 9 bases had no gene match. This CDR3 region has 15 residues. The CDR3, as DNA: TGTGCCAGCAGTCCAGAAGCGGGAGAAATAGATACGCAGTATTTT. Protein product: CASSPEAGEIDTQYF.

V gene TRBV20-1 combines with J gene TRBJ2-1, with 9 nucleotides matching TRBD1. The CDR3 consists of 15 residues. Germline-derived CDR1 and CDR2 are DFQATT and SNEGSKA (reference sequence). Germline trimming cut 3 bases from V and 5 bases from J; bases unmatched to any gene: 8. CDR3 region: CSASMGQGQNNEQFF. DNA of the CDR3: TGCAGTGCTAGCATGGGACAGGGCCAGAACAATGAGCAGTTCTTC.

Written as DNA, the CDR3 is TGTGCCAGCTCTGACACCACGAAGCAGTACTTC. Translation gives CASSDTTKQYF. The J gene is TRBJ2-7, the V gene TRBV6-2 or TRBV6-3; D ambiguous. Trimming pared 8 bases from V and 8 bases from J, leaving 13 bases between. The CDR3 runs 11 residues. Germline V gene lookup returns CDR1 MNHEY and CDR2 SVGEGT.

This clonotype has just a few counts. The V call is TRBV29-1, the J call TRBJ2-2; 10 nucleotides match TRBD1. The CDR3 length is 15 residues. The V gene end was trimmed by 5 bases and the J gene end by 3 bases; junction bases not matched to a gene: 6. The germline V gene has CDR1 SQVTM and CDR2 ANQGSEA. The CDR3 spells CSVCPGTGDTGELFF. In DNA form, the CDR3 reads TGCAGCGTTTGCCCCGGGACAGGGGACACCGGGGAGCTGTTTTTT.

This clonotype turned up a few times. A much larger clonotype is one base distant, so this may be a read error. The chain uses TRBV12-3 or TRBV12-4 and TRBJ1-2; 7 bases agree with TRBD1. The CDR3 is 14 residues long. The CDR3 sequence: CASSSQGVNYCYTF. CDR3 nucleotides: TGTGCCAGCAGTTCCCAGGGGGTTAACTATTGCTACACCTTC.

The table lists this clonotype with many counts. This CDR3 reads CASRPMGPNQPQHF. The DNA for the CDR3 is TGTGCCAGCAGGCCGATGGGCCCCAATCAGCCCCAGCATTTT. The chain is built from TRBV12-3 or TRBV12-4 and TRBJ1-5, with unresolved D. This CDR3 is 14 amino acids long. V was clipped by 6 bases and J by 3 bases, with 12 bases between them.

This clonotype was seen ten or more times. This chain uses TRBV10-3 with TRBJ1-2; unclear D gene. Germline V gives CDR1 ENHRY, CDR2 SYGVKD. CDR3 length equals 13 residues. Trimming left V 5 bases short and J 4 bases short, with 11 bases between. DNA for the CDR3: TGTGCCATCAGTAGTGGCGGATCCTATGGCTACACCTTC. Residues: CAISSGGSYGYTF.

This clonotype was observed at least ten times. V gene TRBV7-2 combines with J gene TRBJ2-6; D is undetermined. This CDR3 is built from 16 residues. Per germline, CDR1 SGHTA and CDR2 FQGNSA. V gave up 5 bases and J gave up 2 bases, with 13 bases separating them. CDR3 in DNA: TGTGCCAGCAGCCCTGGGGAAAGGGCTGGGGCCAACGTCCTGACTTTC. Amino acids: CASSPGERAGANVLTF.

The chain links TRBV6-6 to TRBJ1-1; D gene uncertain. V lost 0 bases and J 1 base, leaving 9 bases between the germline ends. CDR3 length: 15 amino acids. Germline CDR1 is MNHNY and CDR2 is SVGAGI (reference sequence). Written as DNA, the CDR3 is TGTGCCAGCAGTTACTCGTCTCAGGCGAACACTGAAGCTTTCTTT. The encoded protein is CASSYSSQANTEAFF.